This section outlines one TCR beta chain sequence together with its context. Its antigen specificity is not known. Base qualities were left out, and no much larger clone turns up one base away. Libraries came from 5' RACE. Data came from an Illumina HiSeq 2500. A second PCR of about 6 to 12 cycles was performed with a sample-barcoded 5' primer and a J-beta primer mix. Each TCR beta cDNA molecule received a unique molecular identifier from a template-switch 5' adaptor carrying 12 random nucleotides. At least 2.5 million CDR3-containing paired-end reads were obtained from each sample. All of the RNA was converted into first-strand cDNA using the Mint cDNA synthesis kit, with a TRBC-specific oligonucleotide serving as the primer. Following uracil-DNA glycosylase treatment, all cDNA underwent a first 18-cycle PCR with the universal primers M1SS and BC2_uni_R. On the authors' methods: Normalization of each sample was performed by random selection of 1 million high-quality reads, each carrying a distinct molecular identifier. Reads with shared molecular identifiers were discarded instead of being binned into consensus sequences. MiTCR, with a Q25 quality threshold and the strictest error-elimination algorithm, was used for CDR3 identification, clonotype clustering and error correction. A nonparametric unseen species model using Euler transformation provided a lower-bound estimate of total TCR beta diversity. The raw public reads went through TCRdb reprocessing: fastp at Q25, MiXCR clone calling, in-frame beta chains kept. All rows with the same CDR3 protein become a single entry with the most common DNA and genes. TCRdb assigned the V and J calls; the authors' analysis was not used. For this sample there are fewer than 900,000 distinct CDR3 sequences; approximately 49% appear just once. The ten largest clones capture roughly 31% of the sample.

Donors were 39 systemically healthy Caucasian individuals from Russia aged roughly 6 to 90 years. About 9.6 milliliters of peripheral blood were collected from each donor into EDTA-treated Vacutainer tubes. Ficoll-Paque density-gradient centrifugation was used to isolate PBMCs, with at least 7 million per sample. Total RNA was extracted from PBMCs with Trizol reagent, with at least 5.5 micrograms obtained per sample. For every donor, an aliquot of PBMCs went through flow cytometry to measure the percentages of naive CD45RAhigh/CD27high T cells. This entry comes from a study of blood T cells in healthy people across ages (dated by TCRdb to the mid-2010s). Regarding the study in general: In model experiments, template switching captured roughly one uniquely barcoded TCR beta cDNA molecule for every two T cells. The study measured age-related changes in TCR beta repertoire diversity using deep sequencing normalized with unique cDNA molecular identifiers. Four age groups were formed from the donors: young (average approximately 16 years), middle-aged (less than 40), aged (approximately 60) and long-lived (about 75). Donors of different ages were randomly distributed across sequencing lanes to avoid experimental bias. The study analyzed two additional independent replicas of 1 million unique cDNA reads from the same blood draw for two donors, one aged 18 to 30 and one aged 80 or older.

General study outcomes and caveats: Compared with the aged group, the long-lived group had more naive CD4+ T cells, fewer expanded clones and increased TCR diversity, a pattern suggesting age selection. As age increased, observed TCR beta diversity per million T cells dropped in a roughly linear way, and a significant reduction was already evident by age around 41. The percentage of naive T cells measured by flow cytometry correlated strongly with observed TCR beta diversity. Bulk unsorted PBMC profiling prevented conclusive comparison of naive and antigen-experienced compartments. Donor CMV infection status was unknown, potentially confounding age-related changes in expanded clonotypes. Estimates of total diversity based on one million sequenced T cells were considered lower bounds and underestimates.

Measured from the cysteine to the phenylalanine, the CDR3 is 14 residues long. Solely the CDR3 DNA is kept, with 42 bases framed from the first base. Relative to germline, V is missing 5 bases and J is missing 5 bases, with 8 bases of the junction outside any gene match. The germline V gene encodes CDR1 SGHVS and CDR2 FNYEAQ. The origin of this receptor is a woman between 55 and 75 years old in good health. The chain couples TRBV7-6 to TRBJ1-1; 7 middle bases align to TRBD1. Sequencing was performed on blood. At the DNA level, the sequence is TGTGCCAGCAGCCCCGACAGGGTATCTACTGAAGCTTTCTTT. Its coded protein is CASSPDRVSTEAFF.